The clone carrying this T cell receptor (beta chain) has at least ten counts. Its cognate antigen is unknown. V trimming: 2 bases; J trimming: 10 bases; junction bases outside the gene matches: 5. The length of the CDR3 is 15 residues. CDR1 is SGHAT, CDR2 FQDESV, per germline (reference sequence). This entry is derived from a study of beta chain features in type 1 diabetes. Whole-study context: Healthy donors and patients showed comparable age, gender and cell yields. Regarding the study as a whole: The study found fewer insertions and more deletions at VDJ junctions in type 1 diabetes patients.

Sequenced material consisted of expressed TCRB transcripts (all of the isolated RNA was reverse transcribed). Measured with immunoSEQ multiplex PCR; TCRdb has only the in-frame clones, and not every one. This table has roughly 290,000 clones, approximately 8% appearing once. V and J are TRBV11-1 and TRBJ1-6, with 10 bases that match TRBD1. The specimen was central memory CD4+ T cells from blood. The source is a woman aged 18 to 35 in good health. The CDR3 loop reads CASSLRDRGSSPLHF. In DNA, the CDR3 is TGTGCCAGCAGCTTACGGGACAGGGGTTCCTCACCCCTCCACTTT.